This TCR beta chain was obtained from a study of T-cell reconstitution after alpha-beta-depleted transplantation in children. As to this clonotype: The antigen is unknown.

As it was prepared, the TCRbeta library received unique molecular identifiers. TCRdb processed the PCR reads anew with MiXCR; each CDR3 protein has one entry. The sample has some 550,000 distinct CDR3 sequences; about 21% are singletons. CDR1 is SGHTA, CDR2 FQGNSA, per germline. The CDR3 extends over 15 amino acids. V shed 3 bases and J shed 0 bases, with 6 bases lying between them. General study findings and limits: After transplant, high TCRbeta diversity at day 60 in some patients arose from surviving recipient T cells and thymic progenitors. Hyperexpanded clones declined; after one year, newly produced T cells mostly supplied diversity.

The chain combines TRBV7-2 with TRBJ2-6; no clear D gene. This sequence originates from a boy under two years old who had a stem cell transplant for acute myeloid leukemia, so the T cells may come from the graft donor. Sequenced here: PBMCs, mostly from graft donor cells, sampled 360 days after TCRalphabeta/CD19-depleted stem cell transplant. The CDR3 here is CASSFWFSGANVLTF. In nucleotides, the CDR3 is TGTGCCAGCAGCTTCTGGTTCTCTGGGGCCAACGTCCTGACTTTC.